This TCR beta chain was sequenced during a study of a mutant IDH1 vaccine in newly diagnosed glioma. Study-wide background: Vaccine administration was initiated 4-6 weeks following radiotherapy alone, or with temozolomide cycles. Most had both radiotherapy and temozolomide beforehand; others had only one.

Measured with immunoSEQ multiplex PCR; TCRdb has only the in-frame clones, and not every one. The sample has some 33,000 clones; roughly 79% are singletons. With respect to this clone: Its cognate antigen is unknown.

Regarding time point: week 35, safety follow-up. The content of each vaccine dose was 300 ug of mutant IDH1 20-mer peptide, and topical imiquimod accompanied it. Scheduled for weeks 1, 3, 5, 7, 11, 15, 19 and 23, eight vaccinations were given to patients. Donors' newly diagnosed IDH1-mutant WHO grade 3 or 4 astrocytomas lacked nuclear ATRX. The material sequenced was PBMCs, taken from a glioma patient whose treatment included an IDH1 peptide vaccine. The TCR originated in a woman in her twenties or thirties with glioma. Some clones in this sample may be carry-over from other donors' samples.

The CDR3 bases are TGTGCCAGCAGCGTAAGTGGGACAGGCCTATCCTACGAGCAGTACTTC. Protein: CASSVSGTGLSYEQYF. The V gene is TRBV9, the J gene TRBJ2-7, with TRBD1 identical over 8 bases. Unmatched junction bases numbered 7, after V lost 1 base and J lost 1 base. The CDR3 length is 16 residues. The germline V gene has CDR1 SGDLS and CDR2 YYNGEE.